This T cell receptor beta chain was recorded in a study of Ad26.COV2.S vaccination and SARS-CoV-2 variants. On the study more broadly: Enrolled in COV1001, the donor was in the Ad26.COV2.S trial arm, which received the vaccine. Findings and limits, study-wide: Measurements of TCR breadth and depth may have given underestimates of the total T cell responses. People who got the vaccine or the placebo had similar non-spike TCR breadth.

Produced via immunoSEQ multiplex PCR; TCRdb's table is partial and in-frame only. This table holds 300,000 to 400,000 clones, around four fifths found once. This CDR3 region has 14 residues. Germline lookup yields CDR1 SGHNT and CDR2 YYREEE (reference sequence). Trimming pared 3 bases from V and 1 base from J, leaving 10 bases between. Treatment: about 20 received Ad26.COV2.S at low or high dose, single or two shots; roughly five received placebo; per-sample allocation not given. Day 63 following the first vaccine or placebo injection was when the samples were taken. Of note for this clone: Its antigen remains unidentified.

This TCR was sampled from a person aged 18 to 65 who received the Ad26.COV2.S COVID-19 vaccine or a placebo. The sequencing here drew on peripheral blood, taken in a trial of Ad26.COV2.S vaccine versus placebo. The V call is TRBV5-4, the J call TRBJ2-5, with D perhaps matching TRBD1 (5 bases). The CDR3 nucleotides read TGTGCCAGCAGCTCACTGGACATCCAAGAGACCCAGTACTTC. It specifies CASSSLDIQETQYF.